This paragraph covers one TCR beta chain sequence. The antigen remains undetermined. This may come from a read error, since a much larger clone is one base off. This record belongs to a study of regulatory T cells in long-lasting Graves disease. Study-level points and caveats: TRBV28 was favored in persistent disease, as were TRBJ1-2 and TRBJ2-5.

Germline V CDR1 and CDR2: LNHDA, SQIVND (reference sequence). CDR3 length: 13 amino acids. The sample's time point: persistent/refractory GD, antithyroid drugs over 5 years with positive TRAb. Extracted RNA from PBMCs served as the source of the TCR library. Graves' disease diagnoses used American Thyroid Association guidelines. The patients included were those that came from an endocrinology department in Xi'an, China. Both iRepertoire HTBI primers and Arm-PCR of CDR3 regions were used to build the TCR beta libraries. TCRdb re-called the multiplex PCR reads with MiXCR, one entry per CDR3 protein. There are about 340,000 distinct CDR3 sequences in the sample; 15% to 20% occur only once, and approximately 31% lies in the top ten.

The rearrangement joins TRBV19 to TRBJ1-2; D remains unclear. Source: peripheral blood mononuclear cells (PBMCs), taken when the disease was refractory, from a patient treated with antithyroid drugs. This receptor was taken from a female donor with Graves disease. The DNA of the CDR3 is TGTGCCAGTAGTCCCACGGAGGGCTATGGCTACGCCTTC. It codes for CASSPTEGYGYAF. The whole variable domain, filled in from reference TRBV19 and TRBJ1-2, reads DGGITQSPKYLFRKEGQNVTLSCEQNLNHDAMYWYRQDPGQGLRLIYYSQIVNDFQKGDIAEGYSVSREKKESFPLTVTSAQKNPTAFYLCASSPTEGYGYAFGSGTRLTVV.